The clone carrying this TCR beta chain was found many times. The CDR3 regions of TCR beta were amplified from RNA transcripts. Initially, a first-round RT-PCR of the TCR CDR3 employed the HTBI primer set. TCRdb re-analysed the multiplex PCR reads in MiXCR, keeping a single row per CDR3 protein. The data contain about 290,000 distinct CDR3 sequences, roughly an eighth of them singletons. This entry is derived from a study of T cells in Graves' hyperthyroidism and ophthalmopathy. Graves' hyperthyroidism is called stable when ophthalmopathy does not progress within 18 months. Uncontrolled infection, other autoimmune disease, pregnancy and lactation each barred patients from inclusion. The CDR3 is 16 residues long. The germline V gene has CDR1 SEHNR and CDR2 FQNEAQ (reference sequence). The junction had 7 bases not matched to a gene; V was cut back by 1 base and J by 5 bases.

Sequencing was performed on blood. This rearrangement joins TRBV7-9 to TRBJ2-5, with 10 bases lining up with TRBD2. This clonotype was obtained from a woman between 35 and 50 years old with Graves' hyperthyroidism. The CDR3 nucleotides read TGTGCCAGCAGCTTAGGGCTAGCGGGAGTGGAGGAGACCCAGTACTTC. It yields the protein CASSLGLAGVEETQYF.